These 28 T cell receptor beta chains originate from one sample sequenced in a study of T cell clonality in common variable immunodeficiency. These receptors are not linked to any known antigen. Whole-study findings and limits: Reportedly, TCR beta sequences from common variable immunodeficiency showed fewer deletions and N-nucleotide insertions.

Only in-frame clones appear in the TCRdb table, and some are missing; sequencing was by immunoSEQ multiplex PCR. The sample has about 20,000 clones, none seen only once. The sequenced sample consisted of peripheral blood mononuclear cells. All receptors derive from a human donor with common variable immunodeficiency.

This clone occurred a few times. The CDR3 extends 3 residues past the end of the read, so its final part is completed from the germline J gene. This sequence joins TRBV5-1 and TRBJ2-1, with 9 bases aligning to TRBD2. In germline, CDR1 is SGHRS, CDR2 YFSETQ. The CDR3 is 16 residues long. V trimming: 3 bases; J trimming: 2 bases; junction bases outside the gene matches: 6. CDR3 bases read: TGCGCCAGCAGCTACACAGCGGGAGGACCCTACAATGAG. It specifies CASSYTAGGPYNE. The entire CDR3 protein is CASSYTAGGPYNEQFF.

Relative to its sample, this clone is medium-sized. The read stops 3 residues short of the end of the CDR3; the missing end is completed from the germline J gene. The V gene is TRBV10-3, the J gene TRBJ1-1, with 7 bases lining up with TRBD1. Germline CDR1 and CDR2: ENHRY and SYGVKD. The CDR3 contains 15 residues. V dropped 6 bases and J dropped 0; count of bases not matched to a gene: 7. CDR3 bases read: TGTGCCATCAGGGGCGGGACAGATATGAACACTGAA. As protein: CAIRGGTDMNTE. The entire CDR3 protein is CAIRGGTDMNTEAFF.

This clone has just a few counts. The CDR3 end lies 3 residues beyond the end of the read and is filled in from the germline J gene. The chain joins TRBV7-2 to TRBJ1-2, with D possibly TRBD1 on 5 matching bases. V was clipped by 5 bases and J by 0 bases, with 10 bases between them. The CDR3 length is 14 residues. Germline values: CDR1 SGHTA, CDR2 FQGNSA. CDR3 bases read: TGTGCCAGCAGCCTGGGACTTTCTAACTATGGC. Amino acids: CASSLGLSNYG. The whole CDR3 reads CASSLGLSNYGYTF.

The CDR3: CASKLGANTGELFF. Incomplete CDR3 DNA: TGTGCCAGTAAATTGGGGGCCAACACCGGGGAG. This chain uses TRBV19 with TRBJ2-2; a possible D gene is TRBD1 (6 bases). The read is 3 residues too short to cover the CDR3 end, so that end is filled in from the germline J gene. Germline CDR1 reads LNHDA; CDR2 reads SQIVND (reference sequence). V lost 7 bases to trimming and J lost 2 bases, with 11 bases between them. The CDR3 extends over 14 amino acids.

This clone has just a few counts. The read stops 3 residues short of the end of the CDR3; the missing end is completed from the germline J gene. The gene calls are TRBV7-9 and TRBJ2-3; D is possibly TRBD1 (5 bases). Trimming stripped 3 bases from V and 1 base from J, with 8 bases between. Germline assignment: CDR1 SEHNR and CDR2 FQNEAQ (reference sequence). The CDR3 contains 14 residues. CDR3 loop: CASSLTDGTDTQYF. The CDR3 bases that were read are TGTGCCAGCAGCTTGACAGACGGCACAGATACG.

Comments on this clone: The missing CDR3 end, 3 residues past where the read stops, is filled in from the germline J gene. The J gene is TRBJ2-5, the V gene TRBV18, with D unresolved. The CDR3 totals 14 residues. Germline loops: CDR1 KGHSH, CDR2 LQKENI. Trimming took off 4 bases at V and 2 bases at J, with 11 bases between the two ends. This CDR3 reads CASSRTGPQETQYF. CDR3 DNA (partial): TGTGCCAGCTCACGCACGGGTCCACAAGAGACC.

There are a few counts of this clone. The sequenced fragment ends 3 residues before the CDR3 boundary, so the rest is inferred from the germline J gene. V usage is TRBV7-6 and J usage is TRBJ2-5; no clear D. V lost 0 bases and J lost 4, with 15 bases in between. Germline CDR1 and CDR2: SGHVS and FNYEAQ. This CDR3 has 16 residues. CDR3 DNA (partial): TGTGCCAGCAGCTTAGCCCCGCAAGGCCCGGGAGAGACC. Translated: CASSLAPQGPGET. The full CDR3 reads CASSLAPQGPGETQYF.

This clone appeared a few times. The read ends 3 residues before the CDR3 terminus; that terminus is restored from the germline J gene. V and J are TRBV18 and TRBJ1-3; no clear D. The CDR3 runs to 17 residues. Germline CDR1 KGHSH, CDR2 LQKENI. Trimming took off 3 bases at V and 0 bases at J, with 15 bases between the two ends. Partial CDR3 DNA: TGTGCCAGCTCACCGCCTTCCTTACTTACCTCTGGAAACACC. It specifies CASSPPSLLTSGNT. The whole CDR3 sequence reads CASSPPSLLTSGNTIYF.

Regarding this clone: At one end the junction does not follow the germline gene, possibly because of a read error. The CDR3 extends 3 residues past the end of the read, so its final part is completed from the germline J gene. J is TRBJ1-1 and V is TRBV7-9; D not resolved. The germline V gene has CDR1 SEHNR and CDR2 FQNEAQ (reference sequence). The CDR3 length is 13 residues. CDR3 bases read: TGTTCCAGCAGCTTCAACTCCAACACTGAA. Its translation: CSSSFNSNTE. The entire CDR3 protein reads CSSSFNSNTEAFF.

A note on this clone: The CDR3 goes on 3 residues after the read ends, and that part is filled in from the germline J gene. The chain couples TRBV7-9 to TRBJ1-2, with 7 positions matching TRBD1. There are 13 residues in the CDR3. Germline lookup yields CDR1 SEHNR and CDR2 FQNEAQ (reference sequence). CDR3 sequence: CASSSDRAMRYTF. CDR3 DNA, as far as it was read: TGTGCCAGCAGCTCCGACAGGGCAATGCGC.

In its sample, this clone ranks as large. The sequence runs out 3 residues before the end of the CDR3; the remainder is reconstructed from the germline J gene. The chain carries TRBV20-1 and TRBJ1-5, with D maybe TRBD1 (6 bases). With 2 bases removed from V and 0 bases from J, the gap between germline ends came to 11 bases. CDR1 and CDR2 from the germline V gene are DFQATT and SNEGSKA (reference sequence). The CDR3 loop spans 15 amino acids. The sequenced part of the CDR3 DNA is TGCAGTGCTAGAACCCCAGGGGCTAGCAATCAGCCC. It encodes CSARTPGASNQP. The entire CDR3 sequence reads CSARTPGASNQPQHF.

Comments on this clone: The read stops 3 residues short of the end of the CDR3; the missing end is completed from the germline J gene. The chain links TRBV18 to TRBJ1-1; D ambiguous. The CDR3 runs 13 residues. Trimming took off 1 base at V and 1 base at J, with 4 bases between the two ends. Germline V gene lookup returns CDR1 KGHSH and CDR2 LQKENI. The CDR3 DNA, read in part, is TGTGCCAGCTCACCACTCAGGAACACTGAA. This translates into CASSPLRNTE. The whole CDR3 region reads CASSPLRNTEAFF. Variable domain in full (rest from reference TRBV18 and TRBJ1-1): NAGVMQNPRHLVRRRGQEARLRCSPMKGHSHVYWYRQLPEEGLKFMVYLQKENIIDESGMPKERFSAEFPKEGPSILRIQQVVRGDSAAYFCASSPLRNTEAFFGQGTRLTVV.

This clone was counted between two and nine times. Read sequence stops 3 residues before the CDR3 end, and the germline J gene provides the missing end. This chain connects TRBV19 to TRBJ2-1; D gene unclear. The germline V and J ends were trimmed by 3 bases and 0 bases, with 6 bases remaining between them. This CDR3 region has 14 residues. Germline V gene sequence: CDR1 LNHDA, CDR2 SQIVND (reference sequence). The CDR3 reads CASSIRHSYNEQFF. The DNA read from the CDR3 is TGTGCCAGTAGTATTCGACACTCCTACAATGAG.

On this clone itself: The CDR3 goes on 3 residues after the read ends, and that part is filled in from the germline J gene. V is TRBV7-2 and J is TRBJ2-2; D is perhaps TRBD1 (6 bases). The V and J ends lost 3 bases and 4 bases respectively, with 12 bases between them. The CDR3 covers 15 residues. Per germline, CDR1 SGHTA and CDR2 FQGNSA. Partial CDR3 DNA: TGTGCCAGCAGCTTCCAGGGGCGCTCCACCGGGGAG. It codes for CASSFQGRSTGE. The whole CDR3 sequence reads CASSFQGRSTGELFF.

Only a few counts were recorded for this clone. The read terminates 3 residues before the CDR3 end, so the remaining end is supplied by the germline J gene. The chain links TRBV18 to TRBJ2-7; a weak D match, TRBD1 (6 bases). This CDR3 spans 15 amino acids. Trimming shortened V by 3 bases and J by 2 bases, and 14 bases separated the two germline ends. From germline, CDR1 is KGHSH and CDR2 LQKENI. The part of the CDR3 DNA that was read is TGTGCCAGCTCACCCGATCAGGGGAAGACCTACGAG. This codes for CASSPDQGKTYE. The whole CDR3 reads CASSPDQGKTYEQYF.

CDR3 in amino acids: CASNIGANVLTF. The CDR3 DNA, read in part, is TGTGCCAGTAACATTGGGGCCAACGTC. The chain is built from TRBV19 and TRBJ2-6; D unclear. The read terminates 3 residues ahead of where the CDR3 ends, so the germline J gene completes it. The CDR3 consists of 12 residues. Germline loops: CDR1 LNHDA, CDR2 SQIVND (reference sequence). Trimming took 7 bases from V and 3 from J, leaving 4 bases between them.

This clone was seen only a few times. The CDR3 is cut off 3 residues early in the read; its end comes from the germline J gene. This chain links TRBV19 with TRBJ1-6; D is unresolved. The CDR3 totals 15 residues. Per germline, CDR1 LNHDA and CDR2 SQIVND (reference sequence). Trimming took 3 bases from V and 6 from J, leaving 12 bases between them. Here the CDR3 reads CASSIPFAGNSPLHF. The CDR3 bases that were read are TGTGCCAGTAGTATTCCCTTCGCGGGTAATTCACCC.

This clone was found a few times. The read ends 3 residues before the CDR3 terminus; that terminus is restored from the germline J gene. This chain uses TRBV7-9 with TRBJ2-7; 7 bases map to TRBD2. Germline-derived CDR1 and CDR2 are SEHNR and FQNEAQ (reference sequence). The CDR3 has 15 amino acids. With V trimmed by 0 bases and J by 0 bases, 2 bases remained unmatched. Here the CDR3 reads CASSLAGGGSYEQYF. The DNA read from the CDR3 is TGTGCCAGCAGCTTAGCTGGGGGGGGCTCCTACGAG.

A word on this clone: The CDR3 end falls 3 residues outside the read, so it is completed with the germline J gene. The rearrangement links TRBV19 to TRBJ1-1, with D possibly being TRBD1 (5 bases). CDR1 and CDR2 from the germline V gene are LNHDA and SQIVND (reference sequence). The CDR3 has 15 residues. V was trimmed by 9 bases and J by 3 bases, leaving 20 bases between them. The part of the CDR3 DNA that was read is TGTGCCAGCCAGATGACCAGGGAGTGGGACACTGAA. Translated, it gives CASQMTREWDTE. The full-length CDR3 reads as CASQMTREWDTEAFF.

This clone was seen a few times. The read halts 3 residues ahead of the CDR3 end, with the missing end drawn from the germline J gene. The chain carries TRBV7-9 and TRBJ2-6; no clear D. The CDR3 covers 13 residues. CDR1 and CDR2 from the germline V gene are SEHNR and FQNEAQ (reference sequence). The ends were cut back, 3 bases at V and 2 bases at J, with 2 bases in the middle. CDR3 in amino acids: CASSFAGANVLTF. CDR3 DNA (partial): TGTGCCAGCAGCTTCGCTGGGGCCAACGTC.

Remarks on this clone: The read falls 3 residues short of the CDR3 end, and the missing part is taken from the germline J gene. The chain uses TRBV30 and TRBJ2-4, with 12 bases aligning to TRBD2. The germline gives CDR1 GTSNPN, CDR2 SVGIG (reference sequence). The CDR3 has 19 amino acids. The V and J ends lost 5 bases and 0 bases, in that order; junction bases with no gene match: 14. The covered CDR3 bases are TGTGCCTGGGAAAGGACTAGCGGGGTTCATTTTCTAGCCAAAAACATT. Its translation is CAWERTSGVHFLAKNI. The CDR3 in full is CAWERTSGVHFLAKNIQYF.

This clone occurred a few times. The CDR3 end is not reached by the read, which stops 3 residues before it; the germline J gene fills it in. This chain connects TRBV7-9 to TRBJ1-2, with D possibly matching TRBD1 (5 bases). This CDR3 is built from 12 residues. CDR1 is SEHNR, CDR2 FQNEAQ, per germline (reference sequence). With 1 base removed from V and 5 bases from J, the gap between germline ends came to 5 bases. The CDR3 loop is CASSLGQYGYTF. CDR3 DNA, as far as it was read: TGTGCCAGCAGCTTAGGACAGTATGGC.

As for this clone: The read finishes 3 residues shy of the CDR3 end, and the germline J gene is used to complete it. The gene calls are TRBV19 and TRBJ2-2; no clear D gene. Germline V gene data show CDR1 as LNHDA and CDR2 as SQIVND (reference sequence). CDR3 length: 13 amino acids. V dropped 1 base and J dropped 6 bases, with 6 bases sitting between them. CDR3 sequence: CASSIGYSGELFF. The CDR3 bases that were read are TGTGCCAGTAGTATAGGCTACTCCGGGGAG.

As to this clone: The DNA ends 3 residues before the CDR3 does, and the rest of the CDR3 is filled in from the germline J gene. The genes are TRBV19 and TRBJ2-5, with TRBD2 matching over 11 bases. CDR3 length equals 16 residues. J lost 5 bases, V lost 5 bases, and 10 bases had no gene match. Germline V CDR1 and CDR2: LNHDA, SQIVND (reference sequence). CDR3 residues: CASSSDTSGGWETQYF. The part of the CDR3 DNA that was read is TGTGCCAGTAGTTCCGACACTAGCGGGGGTTGGGAGACC.

By frequency in the sample, this clone is medium-sized. The DNA ends 3 residues before the CDR3 does, and the rest of the CDR3 is filled in from the germline J gene. The chain recombines TRBV29-1 with TRBJ1-2, with TRBD1 identical over 8 bases. The length of the CDR3 is 14 residues. With V trimmed by 6 bases and J by 3 bases, 9 bases remained unmatched. Germline V gene lookup returns CDR1 SQVTM and CDR2 ANQGSEA. Partial CDR3 DNA: TGCAGCGTCCTAGACAGGGGAGGGGACTATGGC. Protein product: CSVLDRGGDYG. The whole CDR3 sequence reads CSVLDRGGDYGYTF.

This clone was counted between two and nine times. Read sequence stops 3 residues before the CDR3 end, and the germline J gene provides the missing end. The chain employs TRBV19 and TRBJ1-1, with D maybe TRBD1 (5 bases). From germline, CDR1 is LNHDA and CDR2 SQIVND (reference sequence). There are 11 residues in the CDR3. The CDR3 loop reads CASRTGTEAFF. The DNA read from the CDR3 is TGTGCCAGTAGAACAGGTACCGAA.

Regarding this clone: The read terminates 3 residues before the CDR3 end, so the remaining end is supplied by the germline J gene. The chain carries TRBV18 and TRBJ2-1; D perhaps matches TRBD1 (7 bases). CDR3 length: 16 residues. V was clipped by 3 bases and J by 4 bases, with 16 bases between them. CDR1 and CDR2 from the germline V gene are KGHSH and LQKENI. CDR3: CASSPRQGGGYNEQFF. The covered CDR3 bases are TGTGCCAGCTCACCGAGACAGGGTGGGGGGTACAATGAG.

This clone was observed a handful of times. Read coverage stops 3 residues before the CDR3 terminus; the germline J gene supplies the remainder. V is TRBV18 and J is TRBJ1-1, with D tentatively TRBD1 (6 bases). The germline CDR1 and CDR2 sequences are KGHSH and LQKENI. The CDR3 runs 14 residues. V lost 2 bases and J lost 0, with 7 bases in between. CDR3 DNA (partial): TGTGCCAGCTCACCAGGGGGCGTGAACACTGAA. Its translation is CASSPGGVNTE. The full CDR3 sequence reads CASSPGGVNTEAFF.